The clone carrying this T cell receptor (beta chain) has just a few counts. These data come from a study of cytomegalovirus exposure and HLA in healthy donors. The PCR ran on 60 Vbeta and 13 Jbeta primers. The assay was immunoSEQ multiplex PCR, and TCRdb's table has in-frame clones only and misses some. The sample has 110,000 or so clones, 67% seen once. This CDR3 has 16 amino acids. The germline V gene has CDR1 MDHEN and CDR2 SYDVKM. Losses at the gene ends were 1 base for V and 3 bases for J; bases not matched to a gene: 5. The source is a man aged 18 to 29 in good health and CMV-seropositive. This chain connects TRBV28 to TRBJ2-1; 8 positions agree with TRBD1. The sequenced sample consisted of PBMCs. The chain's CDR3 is CASSLFVTGDYNEQFF. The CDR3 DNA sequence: TGTGCCAGCAGTTTATTCGTGACAGGGGACTACAATGAGCAGTTCTTC.